These 4 T cell receptor beta chains originate from one sample sequenced in a study of human T cells and chemical hapten exposure. TCRdb recomputed calls from the RACE reads with MiXCR, one row per CDR3 protein. The sample has 95,000 or so distinct CDR3 sequences; 11% are singletons. Time point of the sample: patch test 2, 6 weeks after DPC sensitization. Specified treatment: therapeutic diphenylcyclopropenone sensitization with weekly scalp DPC. The specimen was whole blood, collected in connection with sensitization to the hapten diphenylcyclopropenone (DPC). The receptors were gathered from a woman between 40 and 50 years old with alopecia areata. Some clones in this sample may be carry-over from other donors' samples.

The table lists this clonotype with many counts. The chain links TRBV7-2 to TRBJ2-3; 11 nucleotides align to TRBD2. The V gene's germline CDR1 is SGHTA and CDR2 FQGNSA. J gave up 4 bases and V 4 bases, and 13 bases lay outside the gene matches. This CDR3 spans 18 amino acids. CDR3 coding DNA: TGTGCCAGCAGCTCAAGGGCGGCTAGCGGGAGGAAAGCAGATACGCAGTATTTT. It translates to CASSSRAASGRKADTQYF.

V gene TRBV4-3 combines with J gene TRBJ1-4; no clear D gene. Trimming left V 3 bases short and J 3 bases short, with 8 bases between. Germline V gene sequence: CDR1 LGHNA, CDR2 YSLEER. CDR3 length: 14 residues. Here the CDR3 DNA reads TGCGCCAGCAGCCAGGGGTTGGCTAATGAAAAACTGTTTTTT. Amino acids: CASSQGLANEKLFF.

This chain joins TRBV11-2 and TRBJ2-5; 10 nucleotides line up with TRBD2. The ends lost 4 bases at V and 1 base at J; junction bases unmatched: 6. The CDR3 is made up of 16 amino acids. Germline V gene sequence: CDR1 SGHAT, CDR2 FQNNGV. CDR3 coding DNA: TGTGCCAGCAGCTCCCGGACTAGCGGCCTCCAAGAGACCCAGTACTTC. The encoded protein is CASSSRTSGLQETQYF. Using reference TRBV11-2 and TRBJ2-5 for the parts outside the CDR3, the full variable domain is EAGVAQSPRYKIIEKRQSVAFWCNPISGHATLYWYQQILGQGPKLLIQFQNNGVVDDSQLPKDRFSAERLKGVDSTLKIQPAKLEDSAVYLCASSSRTSGLQETQYFGPGTRLLVL.

This clonotype has more than one count but fewer than ten. This chain joins TRBV4-2 and TRBJ2-1, with 10 bases identical to TRBD2. The CDR3 length is 16 residues. The junction had 3 bases not matched to a gene; V was cut back by 0 bases and J by 4 bases. CDR1 and CDR2 (germline): LGHNA, YNFKEQ. The CDR3 region has the DNA TGTGCCAGCAGCCAAGAGGGACTAGCGACGTACAATGAGCAGTTCTTC. It translates to CASSQEGLATYNEQFF.